One sample yielded the 3 T cell receptor beta chains listed below, sequenced in a study of cytomegalovirus exposure and HLA in healthy donors. The PCR contained 60 Vbeta and 13 Jbeta primers. TCRdb's copy holds only in-frame clones and misses some; the assay was immunoSEQ multiplex PCR. The sample consists of 110,000 or so clones, around three quarters of them appearing once. Source material: PBMCs. The source of these receptors is a man between 18 and 29 years old in good health and CMV-seropositive.

This chain connects TRBV6-1 to TRBJ1-1; a weak D match, TRBD1 (6 bases). The germline CDR1 and CDR2 sequences are MNHNS and SASEGT. Trimming took off 3 bases at V and 0 bases at J, with 11 bases between the two ends. The CDR3 has 15 residues. The CDR3 nucleotides are TGTGCCAGCAGTGAGCCCGGGACAATGAACACTGAAGCTTTCTTT. Amino acids: CASSEPGTMNTEAFF.

The genes are TRBV6-5 and TRBJ2-3, with D possibly TRBD2 on 5 matching bases. V was pared by 5 bases and J by 4 bases, with 13 bases between. Looked up from germline, CDR1 is MNHEY and CDR2 is SVGAGI. The CDR3 length is 14 residues. The CDR3 spells CASSTGSGPDTQYF. Written as DNA, the CDR3 is TGTGCCAGCAGTACGGGAAGCGGCCCAGATACGCAGTATTTT.

The V gene is TRBV4-1, the J gene TRBJ1-2, with D maybe TRBD1 (6 bases). V was cut by 3 bases and J by 2 bases, with 13 bases left in between. Germline V gives CDR1 MGHRA, CDR2 YSYEKL. The CDR3 extends over 15 amino acids. Here the CDR3 reads CASSQGPTGNYGYTF. The CDR3 DNA reads as TGCGCCAGCAGCCAGGGACCTACAGGGAACTATGGCTACACCTTC.